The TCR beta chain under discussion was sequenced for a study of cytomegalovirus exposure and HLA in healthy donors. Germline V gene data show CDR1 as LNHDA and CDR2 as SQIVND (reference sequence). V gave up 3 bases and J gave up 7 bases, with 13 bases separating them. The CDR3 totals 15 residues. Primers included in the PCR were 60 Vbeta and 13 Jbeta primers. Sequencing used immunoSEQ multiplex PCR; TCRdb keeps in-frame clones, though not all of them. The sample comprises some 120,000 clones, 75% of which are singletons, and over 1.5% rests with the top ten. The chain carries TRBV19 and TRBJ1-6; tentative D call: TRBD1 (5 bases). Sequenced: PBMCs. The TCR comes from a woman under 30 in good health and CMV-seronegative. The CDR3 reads CASSISRDRNSPLHF. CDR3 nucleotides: TGTGCCAGTAGTATTTCGAGAGACAGAAATTCACCCCTCCACTTT.